This T cell receptor beta chain derives from a study of graft-versus-host responses after intestinal transplantation. Study details: Each of the recipients got a multivisceral, liver-intestinal, or isolated intestinal transplant.

On this clone: The target antigen is unknown.

This table comes from immunoSEQ multiplex PCR, and its TCRdb copy is limited to in-frame clones, with some not included. The sample lists some 46,000 clones, approximately 92% occurring once. Study-wide results and limits: Circulating GvH clone levels at their peak were associated with HvG declines (early post-transplant). Graft-donor T cell macrochimerism in patients accompanied high graft-versus-host to host-versus-graft clonal ratios in allografts. Recipient marrow harbored GvH clones, some of which surfaced first in ileum or blood.

From germline, CDR1 is SGHAT and CDR2 FQNNGV. Trimming pared 6 bases from V and 0 bases from J, leaving 8 bases between. The CDR3 length is 13 residues. The chain uses TRBV11-2 and TRBJ1-1, with D possibly TRBD1 on 5 matching bases. Specimen: PBMCs, collected about 120 weeks after a first intestinal transplant, on the day of a second. The clonotype comes from a human patient who received an intestinal transplant, so some T cells may come from the graft donor. The CDR3 DNA reads TGTGCCAGCAGTAGGGGCGTGAACACTGAAGCTTTCTTT. This codes for CASSRGVNTEAFF.